The rows below give T cell receptor beta chains drawn from one sample of a study of brain metastases from non-small cell lung cancer. Only in-frame clones appear in the TCRdb table, and some are missing; sequencing was by immunoSEQ multiplex PCR. The sample has about 1,400 clones; roughly 80% are singletons. The material sequenced was tumor-adjacent normal tissue. The receptors derive from a donor over 35 with non-small cell lung cancer. CDR3s include the opening cysteine and the closing phenylalanine or tryptophan. A D gene is named only where the DNA matches it firmly. Clone size is not always given. Where it is, it says once, few, many or a class for expanded clones.

v_call d_call clone_size cdr3_aa
TRBV6-1 TRBD1 - CASSERDRGADTQYF
TRBV5-6 - - CASHMRGLGETQYF
TRBV7-3 TRBD1 - CASSQQGADTEAFF
TRBV6-4 - few CASSQLQDYNSPLHF
TRBV7-2 - - CASSFRLLGARDYEQYF
TRBV7-3 TRBD2 - CASSRTSRNIQYF
TRBV5-4 TRBD1 - CASISPWDRGRDGYTF
TRBV6-5 - - CASSYLGEETQYF
TRBV7-2 TRBD2 - CASSRSGGLQTQYF
TRBV5-1 TRBD1 - CASSSQGEGYTF
TRBV10-3 - - CAISEPSLVAEAFF
TRBV11-3 - few CASSQTQLEASNTGELFF
TRBV19 - - CASSRLGQDQPQHF
TRBV2 - - CASSVGAGMGVTQYF
TRBV18 - - CASSWTENSPLHF
TRBV6-7 - - CASSPTDTQYF
TRBV6-2/TRBV6-3 - - CASSYGAGLSNQPQHF
TRBV28 - - CASSLGTLNTEAFF
TRBV4-3 - - CASSQVGGAPGELFF
TRBV5-5 - - CASSPRAIYEQYF
TRBV7-9 - - CASSLLRMSSGNTIYF
TRBV9 TRBD2 - CASSVGERGIGETQYF
TRBV21-1 - - CSQAGTEAFF
TRBV10-3 - - CAIKEIQGNYGYTF
TRBV7-2 TRBD1 - CASRRQGFDQPQHF
TRBV13 TRBD1 - CASSLGQGNSPLHF
TRBV28 - - CASRPAGGRANVLTF
TRBV29-1 - - CSVGTASYGYTF
TRBV28 - once CATQAQTQGRYGYTF